This is a list of T cell receptor beta chains from one sample in a study of blood T cell repertoires in COVID-19. Profiled with immunoSEQ multiplex PCR; TCRdb holds only in-frame clones, not every one. The profile shows about 270,000 clones, about 86% of them singletons. Input material: peripheral blood. All receptors come from a woman aged 55-69 years with active or convalescent COVID-19. The conserved cysteine and the conserved F or W are not part of the CDR3 here. Each record gives: V gene, J gene, CDR3 length, CDR3 protein.

TRBV2	TRBJ1-3	16	ASSPQGTGLFSGNTIY
TRBV5-4	TRBJ2-1	15	ASSRVFDRAGYNEQF
TRBV7-9	TRBJ1-1	13	ASSLAYRGSTEAF
TRBV2	TRBJ1-2	9	ASSEALRAA
TRBV3-1/TRBV3-2	TRBJ1-2	13	ASSQDRQAFYGYT
TRBV7-3	TRBJ2-7	11	ASSLNPAYEQY
TRBV7-9	TRBJ2-3	12	ASSLTGGTDTQY
TRBV5-5	TRBJ2-5	13	ASSLLAGRQETQY
TRBV5-4	TRBJ2-7	13	ASSLASGGAYEQY
TRBV7-8	TRBJ1-1	13	ASSLEGGWATEAF
TRBV19	TRBJ1-5	15	ASSRTGGGRGNQPQH
TRBV27	TRBJ2-2	13	ASSDKISNTGELF
TRBV20-1	TRBJ2-5	13	SASGRAGYQETQY
TRBV5-6	TRBJ1-3	14	ASSTGQVFSGNTIY
TRBV2	TRBJ2-7	15	ASSEWAGGYTSYEQY
TRBV7-7	TRBJ2-3	14	ASSLDRGPSTDTQY
TRBV19	TRBJ1-1	13	ASSIDTAMNTEAF
TRBV27	TRBJ2-2	13	ASSSSSGVHGELF
TRBV6-5	TRBJ2-7	13	ASSSPAGRSYEQY
TRBV29-1	TRBJ1-2	12	SVEGTGGGYGYT
TRBV5-1	TRBJ2-3	12	ASSLDSRTDTQY
TRBV7-3	TRBJ2-2	13	ASSLPGVGTGELF
TRBV27	TRBJ1-2	13	ASTQWGGSPYGYT
TRBV9	TRBJ2-3	13	ASSVGLPGTDTQY
TRBV3-1/TRBV3-2	TRBJ1-5	11	ASSGTGDQPQH
TRBV19	TRBJ2-1	13	ASSIDTATYNEQF
TRBV10-3	TRBJ2-3	16	AISESRGAERGIDTQY
TRBV7-8	TRBJ1-5	16	ASSPHGGGLGSNQPQH
TRBV30	TRBJ1-2	9	ASPRGSGYT
TRBV7-2	TRBJ2-3	15	ASSLDSRSGSSDTQY
TRBV10-2	TRBJ2-2	15	ASSGRSVREGTGELF
TRBV29-1	TRBJ1-1	8	SVANTEAF
TRBV25-1	TRBJ1-1	9	ASSGGAQAF
TRBV5-8	TRBJ1-6	12	ASSFRDSLSPLH
TRBV19	TRBJ2-7	12	ASSREGQGREQY
TRBV5-1	TRBJ2-5	13	ASSLVAGGLETQY
TRBV7-2	TRBJ1-5	13	ASSLDQGARQPQH
TRBV5-4	TRBJ2-5	12	ASSSEGVGETQY
TRBV2	TRBJ2-2	14	ASSEATTSLTGELF
TRBV2	TRBJ1-1	9	ASSPEGEAF
TRBV9	TRBJ2-5	14	ASSVGGGAPQETQY